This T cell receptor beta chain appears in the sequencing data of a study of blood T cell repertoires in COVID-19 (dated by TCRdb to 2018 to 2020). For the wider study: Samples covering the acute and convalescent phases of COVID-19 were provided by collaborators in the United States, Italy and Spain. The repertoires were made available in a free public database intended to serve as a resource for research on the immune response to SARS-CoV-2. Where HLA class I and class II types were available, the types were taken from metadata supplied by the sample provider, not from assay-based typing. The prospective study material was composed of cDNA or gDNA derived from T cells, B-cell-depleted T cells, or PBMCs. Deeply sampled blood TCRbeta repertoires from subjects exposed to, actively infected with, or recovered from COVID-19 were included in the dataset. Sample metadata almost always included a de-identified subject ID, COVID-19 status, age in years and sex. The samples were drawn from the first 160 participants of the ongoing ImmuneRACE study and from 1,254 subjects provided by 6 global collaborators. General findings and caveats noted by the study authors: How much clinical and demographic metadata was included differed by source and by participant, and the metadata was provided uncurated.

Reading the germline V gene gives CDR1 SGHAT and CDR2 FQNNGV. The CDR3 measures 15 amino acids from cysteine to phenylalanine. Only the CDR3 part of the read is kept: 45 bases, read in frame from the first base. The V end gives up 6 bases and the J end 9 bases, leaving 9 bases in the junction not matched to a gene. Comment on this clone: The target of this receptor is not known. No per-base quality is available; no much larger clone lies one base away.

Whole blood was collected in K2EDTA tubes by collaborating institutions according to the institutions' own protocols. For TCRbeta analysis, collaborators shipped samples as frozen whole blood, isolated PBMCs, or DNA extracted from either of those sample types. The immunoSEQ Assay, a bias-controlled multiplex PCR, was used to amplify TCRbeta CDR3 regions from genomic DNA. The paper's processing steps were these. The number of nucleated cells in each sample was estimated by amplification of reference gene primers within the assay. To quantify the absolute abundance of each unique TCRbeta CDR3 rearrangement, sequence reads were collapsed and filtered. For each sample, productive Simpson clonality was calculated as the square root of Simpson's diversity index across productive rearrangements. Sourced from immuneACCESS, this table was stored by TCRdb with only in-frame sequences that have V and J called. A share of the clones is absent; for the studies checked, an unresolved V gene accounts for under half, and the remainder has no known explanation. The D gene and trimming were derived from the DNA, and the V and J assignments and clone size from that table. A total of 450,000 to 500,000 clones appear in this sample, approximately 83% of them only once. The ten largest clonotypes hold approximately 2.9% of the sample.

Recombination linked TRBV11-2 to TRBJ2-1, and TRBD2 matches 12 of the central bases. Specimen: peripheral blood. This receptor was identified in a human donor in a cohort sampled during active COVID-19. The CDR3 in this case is CASRPSGRALGEQFF. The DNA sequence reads TGTGCCAGCAGGCCTAGCGGGAGGGCCCTCGGTGAGCAGTTCTTC.